The 20 T cell receptor beta chains presented below share a single source sample, sequenced in a study of CD8+ T cells in alopecia areata. Following RNA extraction, reverse transcription yielded cDNA that acted as the sequencing template. Clones were sequenced by immunoSEQ multiplex PCR, and TCRdb holds only the in-frame ones, with some missing. The sample lists about 270,000 clones; 60% were seen once. The sample's treatment: oral pan-JAK inhibitor, 5-10 mg twice daily. Sequenced here: CD4+ T cells sorted from blood, sampled around week 53, from a patient treated with tofacitinib. These receptors came from a human donor with alopecia areata.

The DNA for the CDR3 is TGTGCCAGCAGGACAGGGCCTGAAGCTTTCTTT. This translates into CASRTGPEAFF. The chain is built from TRBV6-5 and TRBJ1-1; 7 bases match TRBD1. Trimming at V came to 6 bases and at J to 6 bases, leaving 1 base not matched to a gene. Germline CDR1 reads MNHEY; CDR2 reads SVGAGI. This CDR3 spans 11 amino acids.

The CDR3 here is CAWTRGWENIQYF. CDR3 DNA: TGTGCCTGGACGCGGGGGTGGGAAAACATTCAGTACTTC. The chain recombines TRBV30 with TRBJ2-4, with 7 bases identical to TRBD2. Germline trimming cut 4 bases from V and 5 bases from J; bases unmatched to any gene: 5. The CDR3 is 13 residues long. Per germline, CDR1 GTSNPN and CDR2 SVGIG (reference sequence).

V and J are TRBV4-2 and TRBJ1-2, with D unclear. V was pared by 7 bases and J by 0 bases, with 12 bases between. The CDR3 is 14 residues long. From germline, CDR1 is LGHNA and CDR2 YNFKEQ. CDR3 residues: CASNLPEANYGYTF. CDR3 nucleotide sequence: TGTGCCAGCAACTTGCCAGAAGCTAACTATGGCTACACCTTC.

The CDR3 reads CATSRESGVAFF. Written as DNA, the CDR3 is TGTGCCACCAGCAGAGAGTCGGGAGTCGCTTTCTTT. The chain links TRBV15 to TRBJ1-1; D is uncertain. Germline lookup yields CDR1 LNHNV and CDR2 YYDKDF (reference sequence). The CDR3 is 12 amino acids. Deletions cut 0 bases from V and 11 bases from J, with 10 bases between.

The chain carries TRBV15 and TRBJ2-1; no reliable D call. The CDR3 totals 13 residues. CDR1 is LNHNV and CDR2 is YYDKDF in the germline V gene (reference sequence). V was pared by 4 bases and J by 5 bases, with 9 bases between. The CDR3 is CATSTPDDNEQFF. CDR3 in DNA: TGTGCCACCAGCACACCGGACGACAATGAGCAGTTCTTC.

This clone showed up just a few times. The rearrangement joins TRBV7-3 to TRBJ2-1; a possible D gene is TRBD1 (5 bases). The germline gives CDR1 SGHTA, CDR2 FQGTGA. V lost 5 bases and J 1 base, leaving 15 bases between the germline ends. The CDR3 totals 16 residues. CDR3 sequence (DNA): TGTGCCAGCAGCAGTGACAGCGCGACATCCTACAATGAGCAGTTCTTC. Amino acids: CASSSDSATSYNEQFF. Together with reference TRBV7-3 and TRBJ2-1, the CDR3 gives the full variable domain: GAGVSQTPSNKVTEKGKYVELRCDPISGHTALYWYRQSLGQGPEFLIYFQGTGAADDSGLPNDRFFAVRPEGSVSTLKIQRTERGDSAVYLCASSSDSATSYNEQFFGPGTRLTVL.

The chain links TRBV5-6 to TRBJ1-6; D perhaps matches TRBD1 (5 bases). CDR1 and CDR2 (germline): SGHDT, YYEEEE. The CDR3 loop spans 14 amino acids. V lost 3 bases to trimming and J lost 13 bases, with 17 bases between them. In nucleotides, the CDR3 is TGTGCCAGCAGCTCCGGGACGCCACTTTGGCCCCTCCACTTT. Its protein product is CASSSGTPLWPLHF.

This rearrangement joins TRBV7-9 to TRBJ1-1, with D perhaps TRBD1 (5 bases). V lost 2 bases and J lost 4, with 14 bases in between. This CDR3 comprises 15 residues. Germline V CDR1 and CDR2: SEHNR, FQNEAQ (reference sequence). The CDR3 DNA follows: TGTGCCAGCAGCTTAAAGGGGCAGATCGGCACTGAAGCTTTCTTT. The encoded protein is CASSLKGQIGTEAFF. Full variable domain (rest looked up from reference TRBV7-9 and TRBJ1-1): DTGVSQNPRHKITKRGQNVTFRCDPISEHNRLYWYRQTLGQGPEFLTYFQNEAQLEKSRLLSDRFSAERPKGSFSTLEIQRTEQGDSAMYLCASSLKGQIGTEAFFGQGTRLTVV.

This clone was detected a few times. The rearrangement uses TRBV14 and TRBJ2-5; no reliable D call. V shed 1 base and J shed 3 bases, with 3 bases lying between them. In germline, CDR1 is SGHDN, CDR2 FVKESK. CDR3 length: 12 amino acids. Here the CDR3 DNA reads TGTGCCAGCAGCCAAGTAAAAGAGACCCAGTACTTC. Encoded protein: CASSQVKETQYF.

In this sample, this clone turned up a few times. The chain recombines TRBV9 with TRBJ1-6, with D possibly being TRBD1 (5 bases). V was pared by 2 bases and J by 7 bases, with 13 bases between. Germline values: CDR1 SGDLS, CDR2 YYNGEE. The CDR3 is 15 amino acids. CDR3 sequence: CASSVQGTSNSPLHF. The CDR3 coding sequence is TGTGCCAGCAGCGTGCAGGGAACGAGCAATTCACCCCTCCACTTT.

This clone was seen a handful of times. The chain couples TRBV19 to TRBJ2-1; 9 bases fit TRBD1. V trimming: 9 bases; J trimming: 8 bases; junction bases outside the gene matches: 8. This CDR3 is 13 amino acids long. In germline, CDR1 is LNHDA, CDR2 SQIVND (reference sequence). Here the CDR3 reads CASARTGGYEQFF. CDR3 DNA sequence: TGTGCCAGCGCACGAACAGGGGGCTATGAGCAGTTCTTC.

As to this clone: One end of the junction does not line up with germline, which may come from a read error. V gene TRBV6-5 combines with J gene TRBJ1-2; D ambiguous. CDR1 MNHEY and CDR2 SVGAGI come from the germline V gene. This CDR3 is built from 13 residues. CDR3 nucleotide sequence: TGTGCCAGCAGCTACTTAGGGAACTATGGCTACACCTTC. It translates to CASSYLGNYGYTF.

The chain uses TRBV11-1 and TRBJ2-5; weak D call: TRBD2 (6 bases). CDR1 and CDR2 (germline): SGHAT, FQDESV (reference sequence). The V and J ends lost 5 bases and 7 bases respectively, with 20 bases between them. The CDR3 covers 15 residues. In DNA, the CDR3 is TGTGCCAGCAGCCATTCTAGCGAACGACGTGGGACCCAGTACTTC. It yields the protein CASSHSSERRGTQYF.

V is TRBV4-1 and J is TRBJ2-5, with D perhaps TRBD1 (6 bases). V dropped 9 bases and J dropped 7 bases, with 24 bases sitting between them. This CDR3 has 15 amino acids. Germline V gene data show CDR1 as MGHRA and CDR2 as YSYEKL. This CDR3 is CASIPIDTGIGTQYF. The CDR3, as DNA: TGCGCCAGTATACCAATCGACACAGGGATAGGGACCCAGTACTTC.

The chain couples TRBV4-1 to TRBJ2-3; 9 bases align to TRBD1. Unmatched junction bases numbered 3, after V lost 2 bases and J lost 6 bases. This CDR3 is 14 amino acids long. Germline CDR1 and CDR2: MGHRA and YSYEKL. DNA for the CDR3: TGCGCCAGCAGCCAACGGACAGGGGAGGATACGCAGTATTTT. It yields the protein CASSQRTGEDTQYF.

The chain joins TRBV7-2 to TRBJ2-6; 9 positions agree with TRBD1. The CDR3 is made up of 16 amino acids. Per the germline V gene, CDR1 is SGHTA and CDR2 is FQGNSA. Unmatched junction bases numbered 6, after V lost 5 bases and J lost 4 bases. CDR3 residues: CASSTRTGAGANVLTF. The CDR3 DNA is TGTGCCAGCAGCACAAGGACAGGGGCGGGGGCCAACGTCCTGACTTTC.

V is TRBV5-6 and J is TRBJ2-2; 9 bases are shared with TRBD2. From germline, CDR1 is SGHDT and CDR2 YYEEEE. The CDR3 consists of 15 residues. The V segment lost 0 bases and the J segment 6 bases; nucleotides outside the gene matches: 3. CDR3 sequence (DNA): TGTGCCAGCAGCTTGGTCGGACTAGCGTCCGGGGAGCTGTTTTTT. It yields the protein CASSLVGLASGELFF.

J is TRBJ2-1 and V is TRBV4-1; no firm D call. V lost 0 bases to trimming and J lost 2 bases, with 14 bases between them. This CDR3 has 17 residues. CDR1 is MGHRA and CDR2 is YSYEKL in the germline V gene. The CDR3 nucleotides are TGCGCCAGCAGCCAAGAGACATTCGGGCTAGCCTACAATGAGCAGTTCTTC. It is translated as CASSQETFGLAYNEQFF.

This clone appeared once. This chain connects TRBV19 to TRBJ2-5; 8 nucleotides align to TRBD1. Germline-derived CDR1 and CDR2 are LNHDA and SQIVND (reference sequence). The CDR3 loop spans 14 amino acids. Losses at the gene ends were 5 bases for V and 2 bases for J; bases not matched to a gene: 4. CDR3 DNA sequence: TGTGCCAGTAGTCGGCAGGGGGCTCAAGAGACCCAGTACTTC. Encoded protein: CASSRQGAQETQYF.

This sequence joins TRBV7-9 and TRBJ2-7, with D perhaps matching TRBD1 (5 bases). V was cut by 1 base and J by 5 bases, with 15 bases left in between. CDR1 is SEHNR and CDR2 is FQNEAQ in the germline V gene (reference sequence). There are 15 residues in the CDR3. CDR3 sequence: CASSLGSRRGHEQYF. In DNA, the CDR3 is TGTGCCAGCAGCTTAGGGTCGAGAAGGGGCCACGAGCAGTACTTC.